The subject of this entry is one T cell receptor (beta chain). This specimen belongs to a study of technical replicates of blood from a handful of donors. Here immunoSEQ multiplex PCR was the method, and the copy in TCRdb shows in-frame clones only, minus some. The table shows about 74,000 clones, with approximately 96% occurring only once. The J segment lost 0 bases and the V segment lost 3 bases, leaving 5 bases of the junction unmatched. The CDR3 runs to 15 residues. CDR1 is LNHDA and CDR2 is SQIVND in the germline V gene (reference sequence). The J gene is TRBJ2-7, the V gene TRBV19; the match to TRBD1 covers 7 bases. The sample comprised T cells isolated from PBMCs. The TCR was taken from a human donor in good health. The CDR3 loop is CASSIGGTASYEQYF. The CDR3 nucleotides read TGTGCCAGTAGTATTGGTGGGACAGCCTCCTACGAGCAGTACTTC.